This is a list of T cell receptor beta chains from one sample in a study of T-cell memory formation after mild COVID-19. In TCRdb, the 5' RACE reads were re-called with MiXCR into one record per CDR3 protein. This sample has 180,000 or so distinct CDR3 sequences, with more than 9% found just once. The sequencing input was PBMCs or a T cell subset sorted from them (not recorded which). These TCRs come from a man between 18 and 29 years old who had mild COVID-19 (a few samples of this study predate the infection). Cell type and time point are not known. Each CDR3 is given with its conserved first and last residue. The D gene is left open where the match is weak. Clone size, where shown, is once, few, many, or a class for clones that have expanded.

>TRBD1|TRBV7-3|TRBJ2-3|few
CASSLIGTGGSSTDTQYF
TGTGCCAGCAGCTTAATCGGGACAGGGGGCTCAAGCACAGATACGCAGTATTTT
>NA|TRBV13|TRBJ2-1|few
CASSGPNDNEQFF
TGTGCCAGCAGCGGGCCAAACGACAATGAGCAGTTCTTC
>NA|TRBV7-9|TRBJ2-4|many
CASSLGEGNIQYF
TGTGCCAGCAGCTTAGGGGAAGGGAACATTCAGTACTTC
>TRBD2|TRBV6-6|TRBJ2-1|NA
CASTPLDSGGPYNEQFF
TGTGCCAGCACCCCCCTCGATAGCGGGGGCCCTTACAATGAGCAGTTCTTC
>NA|TRBV11-2|TRBJ1-6|many
CASSLTGHSPLHF
TGTGCCAGCAGCTTAACAGGCCATTCACCCCTCCACTTT
>NA|TRBV6-5|TRBJ1-3|NA
CASSREGKGGNTIYF
TGTGCCAGCTCAAGGGAGGGAAAGGGTGGAAACACCATATATTTT
>NA|TRBV6-6|TRBJ1-6|few
CASSYSGPRVNSPLHF
TGTGCCAGCAGTTACTCGGGGCCGAGGGTGAATTCACCCCTCCACTTT
>NA|TRBV7-2|TRBJ1-4|NA
CASSLGSTTNEKLFF
TGTGCCAGCAGCTTAGGCTCCACAACTAATGAAAAACTGTTTTTT
>TRBD2|TRBV4-2|TRBJ2-1|few
CASSQEPAGGYNEQFF
TGTGCCAGCAGCCAAGAGCCTGCGGGGGGATACAATGAGCAGTTCTTC
>NA|TRBV29-1|TRBJ2-1|NA
CSVVWQGGLNEQFF
TGCAGCGTTGTTTGGCAGGGCGGACTCAATGAGCAGTTCTTC
>NA|TRBV4-3|TRBJ1-1|NA
CASSQEGSRAFF
TGCGCCAGCAGCCAAGAGGGGAGTAGGGCTTTCTTT
>NA|TRBV18|TRBJ1-5|few
CASSPVGGNQPQHF
TGTGCCAGCTCACCGGTGGGAGGCAATCAGCCCCAGCATTTT
>NA|TRBV7-7|TRBJ2-1|few
CASSLEGKNEQFF
TGTGCCAGCAGCCTGGAGGGGAAGAATGAGCAGTTCTTC
>NA|TRBV7-9|TRBJ1-4|NA
CASSPPYEKLFF
TGTGCCAGCAGCCCCCCTTATGAAAAACTGTTTTTT
>NA|TRBV2|TRBJ2-3|few
CASKGGNTDTQYF
TGTGCCAGCAAGGGGGGGAACACAGATACGCAGTATTTT
>NA|TRBV20-1|TRBJ1-1|NA
CSARSITEAFF
TGCAGTGCTAGGTCTATCACTGAAGCTTTCTTT
>NA|TRBV19|TRBJ1-1|NA
CASTSGFGNTEAFF
TGTGCCAGCACCTCGGGTTTTGGGAACACTGAAGCTTTCTTT
>NA|TRBV29-1|TRBJ1-1|few
CSVVVWTEAFF
TGCAGCGTTGTAGTATGGACTGAAGCTTTCTTT
>NA|TRBV7-9|TRBJ1-2|NA
CASSFLGTENYGYTF
TGTGCCAGCAGCTTCCTGGGGACCGAGAACTATGGCTACACCTTC
>NA|TRBV5-1|TRBJ1-1|NA
CASSQQGINEAFF
TGCGCCAGCAGCCAGCAGGGGATTAATGAAGCTTTCTTT
>TRBD2|TRBV4-3|TRBJ2-1|NA
CASSQGTRSPGGGEEQFF
TGCGCCAGCAGCCAAGGGACTAGATCCCCGGGGGGAGGTGAGGAGCAGTTCTTC
>TRBD1|TRBV5-5|TRBJ2-3|many
CASSLRAGTGSTDTQYF
TGTGCCAGCAGCCTCCGGGCCGGGACAGGGAGCACAGATACGCAGTATTTT